The 23 T cell receptor beta chains reported below all come from one sample, sequenced in a study of T cell responses to AZD1222 COVID-19 vaccine. TCRdb's table, derived via immunoSEQ multiplex PCR, lists solely in-frame clones and lacks some. The sample gives about 170,000 clones, roughly 87% of which show up once; approximately 0.97% is in the top ten. The material was peripheral blood, obtained 28 days after the second AZD1222 dose. These receptors were collected from an adult who received the AZD1222 COVID-19 vaccine.

The chain couples TRBV5-8 to TRBJ1-2; no definite D call. V lost 4 bases, J lost 11 bases, and 18 bases lay in between. The CDR3 runs 13 residues. Per the germline V gene, CDR1 is SGHTS and CDR2 is YDEGEE. The CDR3 sequence: CASSVAVGERYTF. CDR3 nucleotide sequence: TGTGCCAGCAGCGTGGCAGTAGGTGAACGATACACCTTC.

The V gene is TRBV4-2, the J gene TRBJ2-3; 8 bases match TRBD2. The CDR3 runs 16 residues. Per germline, CDR1 LGHNA and CDR2 YNFKEQ. The V and J ends lost 0 bases and 3 bases, in that order; junction bases with no gene match: 5. CDR3 protein: CASSQEAGGPTDTQYF. In DNA, the CDR3 is TGTGCCAGCAGCCAAGAGGCGGGGGGCCCGACAGATACGCAGTATTTT.

This clone came up a few times. V gene TRBV29-1 combines with J gene TRBJ2-7; 8 nucleotides align to TRBD2. This CDR3 region has 13 residues. Germline V CDR1 and CDR2: SQVTM, ANQGSEA. The trim removed 6 bases at V and 4 bases at J, leaving 8 bases unmatched. The CDR3 DNA sequence: TGCAGCGTCACCAGCGGGGGTATTTACGAGCAGTACTTC. This codes for CSVTSGGIYEQYF.

This clone was recorded once. The V call is TRBV25-1, the J call TRBJ2-5; D is perhaps TRBD1 or TRBD2 (6 bases each). The CDR3 runs 15 residues. Trimming removed 1 base from V and 5 bases from J, with 14 bases in between. From germline, CDR1 is MGHDK and CDR2 SYGVNS. This CDR3 reads CASSELGGPGETQYF. CDR3 bases: TGTGCCAGCAGTGAATTGGGGGGCCCGGGGGAGACCCAGTACTTC.

This sequence joins TRBV5-1 and TRBJ2-7; 7 nucleotides align to TRBD1. The germline CDR1 and CDR2 sequences are SGHRS and YFSETQ. This CDR3 contains 16 residues. The ends lost 5 bases at V and 4 bases at J; junction bases unmatched: 15. The CDR3 is CASSPGTDRPNYEQYF. Here the CDR3 DNA reads TGCGCCAGCAGTCCGGGGACGGACAGGCCTAATTACGAGCAGTACTTC.

The J gene is TRBJ2-2, the V gene TRBV6-1; 11 positions agree with TRBD2. Unmatched junction bases numbered 13, after V lost 4 bases and J lost 6 bases. Germline V gene lookup returns CDR1 MNHNS and CDR2 SASEGT. The CDR3 runs 18 residues. CDR3 protein: CASSALTSGVISAGELFF. The CDR3 DNA follows: TGTGCCAGCAGTGCCCTGACTAGCGGGGTTATCAGTGCCGGGGAGCTGTTTTTT.

The chain combines TRBV5-4 with TRBJ2-3; a weak D match, TRBD1 (5 bases). Germline loops: CDR1 SGHNT, CDR2 YYREEE (reference sequence). V lost 0 bases, J lost 3 bases, and 14 bases lay in between. CDR3 length equals 16 residues. The DNA for the CDR3 is TGTGCCAGCAGCTTGGTAGTAGGGGCCGGGACAGATACGCAGTATTTT. This codes for CASSLVVGAGTDTQYF. Full variable domain (remainder filled in from reference TRBV5-4 and TRBJ2-3): ETGVTQSPTHLIKTRGQQVTLRCSSQSGHNTVSWYQQALGQGPQFIFQYYREEENGRGNFPPRFSGLQFPNYSSELNVNALELDDSALYLCASSLVVGAGTDTQYFGPGTRLTVL.

In its sample, this clone was seen once. The gene calls are TRBV2 and TRBJ2-1; maybe TRBD2 (5 bases). Trimming stripped 1 base from V and 9 bases from J, with 16 bases between. The CDR3 contains 15 residues. CDR1 and CDR2 (germline): SNHLY, FYNNEI. The CDR3 nucleotides read TGTGCCAGCAGTGAAGGGGGTATTGTGGGGAGTGAGCAGTTCTTC. Encoded protein: CASSEGGIVGSEQFF.

This clone came up once. This chain uses TRBV6-5 with TRBJ1-2; a weak D match, TRBD1 (6 bases). V shed 7 bases and J shed 3 bases, with 18 bases lying between them. Looked up from germline, CDR1 is MNHEY and CDR2 is SVGAGI. This CDR3 contains 15 residues. The CDR3 here is CASTPGGTSYYGYTF. The CDR3 bases are TGTGCCAGCACTCCGGGCGGGACATCTTACTATGGCTACACCTTC.

This chain links TRBV4-2 with TRBJ1-4, with a possible D match to TRBD1 (5 bases). Trimming removed 2 bases from V and 0 bases from J, with 13 bases in between. Per germline, CDR1 LGHNA and CDR2 YNFKEQ. This CDR3 spans 17 amino acids. CDR3 amino acids: CASSQKGVGTTNEKLFF. The CDR3 nucleotides read TGTGCCAGCAGCCAAAAAGGGGTCGGAACAACTAATGAAAAACTGTTTTTT.

The chain joins TRBV10-2 to TRBJ2-5; TRBD1 might be the D (6 bases). V was trimmed by 0 bases and J by 5 bases, leaving 10 bases between them. The CDR3 consists of 14 residues. The germline CDR1 and CDR2 sequences are WSHSY and SAAADI. CDR3 bases: TGCGCCAGCAGTGAGTCGAACAGGGAGGAGACCCAGTACTTC. Protein product: CASSESNREETQYF.

The rearrangement joins TRBV5-5 to TRBJ2-2; D is undetermined. The CDR3 is made up of 18 amino acids. Germline CDR1 is SGHKS and CDR2 is YYEKEE (reference sequence). The V gene lost 0 bases and the J gene lost 0 bases, with 15 bases spanning the gap. Here the CDR3 reads CASSLALDPRANTGELFF. CDR3 coding DNA: TGTGCCAGCAGCTTGGCTCTGGACCCGAGAGCGAACACCGGGGAGCTGTTTTTT. Drawing the rest from reference TRBV5-5 and TRBJ2-2, the complete variable domain is DAGVTQSPTHLIKTRGQQVTLRCSPISGHKSVSWYQQVLGQGPQFIFQYYEKEERGRGNFPDRFSARQFPNYSSELNVNALLLGDSALYLCASSLALDPRANTGELFFGEGSRLTVL.

The chain carries TRBV6-1 and TRBJ2-3, with 8 bases fitting TRBD2. The V and J ends lost 1 base and 4 bases, in that order; junction bases with no gene match: 4. The germline gives CDR1 MNHNS, CDR2 SASEGT. The CDR3 has 15 residues. The CDR3 nucleotides read TGTGCCAGCAGTGAAGTTGGCGGGGGGCCAGATACGCAGTATTTT. It codes for CASSEVGGGPDTQYF.

The chain combines TRBV6-1 with TRBJ1-1; no firm D call. V dropped 2 bases and J dropped 7 bases, with 11 bases sitting between them. Germline loops: CDR1 MNHNS, CDR2 SASEGT. This CDR3 contains 13 residues. The CDR3 coding sequence is TGTGCCAGCAGTGAAAAGGACGTAGTTGAAGCTTTCTTT. It codes for CASSEKDVVEAFF.

J is TRBJ2-7 and V is TRBV5-1, with D perhaps TRBD2 (6 bases). Trimming took off 1 base at V and 2 bases at J, with 22 bases between the two ends. This CDR3 has 18 amino acids. Germline CDR1 and CDR2: SGHRS and YFSETQ. The CDR3 bases are TGCGCCAGCAGCTTGCGTCCGTCGAGTAGCGGACAAACCTACGAGCAGTACTTC. This sequence encodes CASSLRPSSSGQTYEQYF.

The sample holds one count of this clone. CDR3 coding DNA: TGTGCCAGCACCAAATCGGGGGAGGGCGCTCAGCCCCAGCATTTT. As protein: CASTKSGEGAQPQHF. This sequence joins TRBV6-5 and TRBJ1-5, with a possible D match to TRBD1 (5 bases). Germline lookup yields CDR1 MNHEY and CDR2 SVGAGI. The length of the CDR3 is 15 residues. Trimming took 7 bases from V and 6 from J, leaving 19 bases between them.

This rearrangement joins TRBV4-2 to TRBJ2-7; D gene ambiguous. Trimming cost V 1 base and J 5 bases, with 21 bases left between them. The CDR3 has 17 amino acids. The germline V gene has CDR1 LGHNA and CDR2 YNFKEQ. The CDR3 loop is CASSQGVMGFGPHEQYF. The CDR3 DNA is TGTGCCAGCAGCCAAGGGGTTATGGGGTTCGGGCCTCACGAGCAGTACTTC.

V usage is TRBV5-1 and J usage is TRBJ2-3; D is possibly TRBD1 (5 bases). This CDR3 spans 16 amino acids. V lost 5 bases and J lost 2, with 18 bases in between. Germline V CDR1 and CDR2: SGHRS, YFSETQ. In DNA, the CDR3 is TGCGCCAGCAGACCCTTAGGACAAAAGGTCACAGATACGCAGTATTTT. It encodes CASRPLGQKVTDTQYF.

The rearrangement uses TRBV6-1 and TRBJ1-2, with D maybe TRBD1 (6 bases). CDR1 MNHNS and CDR2 SASEGT come from the germline V gene. The CDR3 totals 15 residues. V dropped 0 bases and J dropped 5 bases, with 13 bases sitting between them. The CDR3 nucleotides read TGTGCCAGCAGTGAAGCGCCAGGGGAAGGATATGGCTACACCTTC. It codes for CASSEAPGEGYGYTF.

The chain employs TRBV9 and TRBJ2-3; D gene unclear. V was shortened by 4 bases and J by 2 bases, with 2 bases between the two germline ends. CDR1 is SGDLS, CDR2 YYNGEE, per germline. CDR3 length equals 11 residues. The CDR3 reads CASSFTDTQYF. The CDR3 DNA reads TGTGCCAGCAGCTTCACAGATACGCAGTATTTT.

This chain uses TRBV2 with TRBJ2-3; a weak D match, TRBD1 (5 bases). V was trimmed by 1 base and J by 4 bases, leaving 9 bases between them. CDR3 length equals 14 residues. Germline CDR1 is SNHLY and CDR2 is FYNNEI. The CDR3 loop is CASSEGGRADTQYF. CDR3 sequence (DNA): TGTGCCAGCAGTGAAGGGGGCAGGGCAGATACGCAGTATTTT.

V gene TRBV2 combines with J gene TRBJ1-2; D is undetermined. V lost 3 bases, J lost 8 bases, and 19 bases lay in between. CDR3 size: 15 residues. The germline V gene has CDR1 SNHLY and CDR2 FYNNEI. The CDR3 protein is CASSEGRRVRDGYTF. CDR3 in DNA: TGTGCCAGCAGTGAGGGTCGGAGGGTTAGAGACGGCTACACCTTC.

The rearrangement joins TRBV20-1 to TRBJ1-1, with D possibly being TRBD1 (5 bases). Trimming pared 3 bases from V and 6 bases from J, leaving 14 bases between. CDR3 length: 13 amino acids. Looked up from germline, CDR1 is DFQATT and CDR2 is SNEGSKA (reference sequence). The CDR3: CSASRIWGPEAFF. The CDR3, as DNA: TGCAGTGCTAGTCGGATATGGGGACCTGAAGCTTTCTTT.